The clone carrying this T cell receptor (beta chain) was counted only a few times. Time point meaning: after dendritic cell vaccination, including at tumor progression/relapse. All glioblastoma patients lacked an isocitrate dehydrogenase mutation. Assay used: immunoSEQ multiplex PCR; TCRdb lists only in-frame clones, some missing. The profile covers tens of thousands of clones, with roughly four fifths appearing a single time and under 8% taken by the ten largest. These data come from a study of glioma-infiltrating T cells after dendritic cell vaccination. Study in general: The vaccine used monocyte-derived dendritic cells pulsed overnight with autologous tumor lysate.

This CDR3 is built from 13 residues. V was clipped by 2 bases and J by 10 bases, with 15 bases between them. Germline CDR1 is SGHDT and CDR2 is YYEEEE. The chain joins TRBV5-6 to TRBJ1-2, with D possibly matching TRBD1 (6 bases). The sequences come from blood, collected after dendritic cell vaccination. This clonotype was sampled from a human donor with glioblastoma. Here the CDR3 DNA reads TGTGCCAGCAGCTTCCTGGACAGACCAAACTACACCTTC. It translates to CASSFLDRPNYTF.